Shown below are 12 T cell receptor beta chains from a single sample sequenced in a study of blood T cells in healthy people across ages. Next came a second PCR, run for roughly 6 to 11 cycles, which used a sample-barcoded 5' primer along with a J-beta primer mix. One entry per CDR3 protein results from TCRdb running MiXCR on the 5' RACE reads. The sample lists some 1,500,000 distinct CDR3 sequences, 42% occurring once. The sample comprised blood. These receptors all come from a woman younger than 35 in good health.

This clonotype was seen a single time. V and J are TRBV4-1 and TRBJ2-1, with 7 bases matching TRBD2. After removal of 1 base from V and 2 bases from J, the junction contained 8 bases not matched to a gene. Germline CDR1 MGHRA, CDR2 YSYEKL. The CDR3 runs 17 residues. The CDR3 sequence is CASSQVAGVGTYNEQFF. For the CDR3, the DNA is TGCGCCAGCAGCCAAGTGGCGGGGGTTGGGACCTACAATGAGCAGTTCTTC.

This chain uses TRBV29-1 with TRBJ2-5; the match to TRBD1 covers 7 bases. Unmatched junction bases numbered 11, after V lost 2 bases and J lost 11 bases. CDR1 and CDR2 (germline): SQVTM, ANQGSEA. The CDR3 has 13 amino acids. The CDR3 sequence is CSVERGGVNEQYF. DNA for the CDR3: TGCAGCGTTGAAAGAGGGGGCGTCAATGAGCAGTACTTC. Full variable domain (rest looked up from reference TRBV29-1 and TRBJ2-5): SAVISQKPSRDICQRGTSLTIQCQVDSQVTMMFWYRQQPGQSLTLIATANQGSEATYESGFVIDKFPISRPNLTFSTLTVSNMSPEDSSIYLCSVERGGVNEQYFGPGTRLLVL.

This clonotype appeared a few times. J is TRBJ2-5 and V is TRBV10-3, with TRBD2 matching over 7 bases. Germline trimming cut 4 bases from V and 1 base from J; bases unmatched to any gene: 3. Germline CDR1 reads ENHRY; CDR2 reads SYGVKD. The CDR3 spans 14 residues. As DNA, the CDR3 is TGTGCCATCAGTGCGGCGGGAGTCCAAGAGACCCAGTACTTC. It specifies CAISAAGVQETQYF.

The chain employs TRBV2 and TRBJ1-1; D is uncertain. Germline CDR1 SNHLY, CDR2 FYNNEI. Between the trimmed V and J ends, which lost 3 bases and 10 bases, there was a span of 9 bases. There are 11 residues in the CDR3. The CDR3 DNA is TGTGCCAGCAGTGATATGATAGGAGCTTTCTTT. Translating gives CASSDMIGAFF.

This chain connects TRBV28 to TRBJ1-1; the match to TRBD1 covers 9 bases. Germline CDR1 MDHEN, CDR2 SYDVKM. The V and J ends lost 4 bases and 0 bases, in that order; junction bases with no gene match: 6. The CDR3 is 16 amino acids. CDR3 sequence: CASSSGTGTVNTEAFF. Here the CDR3 DNA reads TGTGCCAGCAGTTCCGGGACAGGGACAGTGAACACTGAAGCTTTCTTT.

On this clonotype itself: A single base separates this from a much larger clone, so it may be a read error. CDR3 sequence reads: CASSRSGSTYNEQYF. CDR3 coding DNA: TGTGCCAGCAGCCGTAGCGGGAGTACCTACAATGAGCAGTACTTC. This chain uses TRBV12-3 or TRBV12-4 with TRBJ2-1; 9 nucleotides match TRBD2. The DNA end is more similar to TRBJ2-7, so the J call may be wrong. This CDR3 is built from 15 residues.

The chain uses TRBV28 and TRBJ2-3; TRBD2 aligns across 10 bases. The germline V gene has CDR1 MDHEN and CDR2 SYDVKM. J lost 2 bases, V lost 5 bases, and 7 bases had no gene match. The CDR3 extends over 16 amino acids. The CDR3 sequence is CASSDGLAVFTDTQYF. The CDR3, as DNA: TGTGCCAGCAGTGATGGACTAGCGGTATTCACAGATACGCAGTATTTT.

Ten or more counts support this clonotype. The chain links TRBV2 to TRBJ2-7; 9 bases map to TRBD1. The germline V gene encodes CDR1 SNHLY and CDR2 FYNNEI. The CDR3 has 13 residues. J gave up 3 bases and V 6 bases, and 3 bases lay outside the gene matches. CDR3: CASSGTGRYEQYF. For the CDR3, the DNA is TGTGCCAGCAGCGGGACAGGGCGCTACGAGCAGTACTTC.

This clonotype showed up just a few times. This chain joins TRBV29-1 and TRBJ2-5; D gene uncertain. The CDR3 spans 14 residues. Germline V gene data show CDR1 as SQVTM and CDR2 as ANQGSEA. V was shortened by 4 bases and J by 5 bases, with 17 bases between the two germline ends. The CDR3 nucleotides read TGCAGCGTTGGTCGGAACCCAAGTGGGGAGACCCAGTACTTC. Amino acid sequence: CSVGRNPSGETQYF. The full variable domain, with the rest looked up from reference TRBV29-1 and TRBJ2-5, is SAVISQKPSRDICQRGTSLTIQCQVDSQVTMMFWYRQQPGQSLTLIATANQGSEATYESGFVIDKFPISRPNLTFSTLTVSNMSPEDSSIYLCSVGRNPSGETQYFGPGTRLLVL.

This clonotype came up many times. The chain combines TRBV18 with TRBJ2-7; D is possibly TRBD1 (5 bases). Germline CDR1 reads KGHSH; CDR2 reads LQKENI. CDR3 length: 13 amino acids. Trimming left V 6 bases short and J 4 bases short, with 13 bases between. DNA of the CDR3: TGTGCCAGCTCGCGCGACAGTTTTTACGAGCAGTACTTC. Encoded protein: CASSRDSFYEQYF.

The gene calls are TRBV7-3 and TRBJ1-6; D is possibly TRBD1 (6 bases). This CDR3 contains 13 residues. Germline-derived CDR1 and CDR2 are SGHTA and FQGTGA. The ends were cut back, 1 base at V and 9 bases at J, with 7 bases in the middle. Here the CDR3 reads CASSLNRVSPLHF. The CDR3 nucleotides are TGTGCCAGCAGCTTAAACAGGGTTTCACCCCTCCACTTT.

This clonotype was observed a few times. The rearrangement links TRBV29-1 to TRBJ2-1, with D perhaps being TRBD1 or TRBD2 (6 bases each). This CDR3 contains 14 residues. V gave up 1 base and J gave up 4 bases, with 11 bases separating them. CDR1 and CDR2 (germline): SQVTM, ANQGSEA. DNA for the CDR3: TGCAGCGTTGAAGGGGGGGACAATTACAATGAGCAGTTCTTC. Its translation is CSVEGGDNYNEQFF.